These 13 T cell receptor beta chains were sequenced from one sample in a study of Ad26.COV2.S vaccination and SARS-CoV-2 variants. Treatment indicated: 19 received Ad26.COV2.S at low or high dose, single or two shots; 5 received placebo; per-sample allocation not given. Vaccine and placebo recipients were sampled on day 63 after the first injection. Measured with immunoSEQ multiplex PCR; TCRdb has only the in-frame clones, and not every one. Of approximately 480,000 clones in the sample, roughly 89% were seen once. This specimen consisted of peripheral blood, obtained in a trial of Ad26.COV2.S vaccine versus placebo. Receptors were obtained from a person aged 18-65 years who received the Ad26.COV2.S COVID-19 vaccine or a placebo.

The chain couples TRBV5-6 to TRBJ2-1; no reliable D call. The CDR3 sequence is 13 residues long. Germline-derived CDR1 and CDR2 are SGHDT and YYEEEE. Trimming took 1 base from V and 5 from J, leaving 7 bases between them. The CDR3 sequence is CASSLIINNEQFF. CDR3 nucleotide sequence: TGTGCCAGCAGCTTGATTATTAACAATGAGCAGTTCTTC.

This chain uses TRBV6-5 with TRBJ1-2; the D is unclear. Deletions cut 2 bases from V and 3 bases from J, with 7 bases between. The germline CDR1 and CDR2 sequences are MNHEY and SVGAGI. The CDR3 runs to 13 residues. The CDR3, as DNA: TGTGCCAGCAGTTACGTGGCAGACTATGGCTACACCTTC. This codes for CASSYVADYGYTF.

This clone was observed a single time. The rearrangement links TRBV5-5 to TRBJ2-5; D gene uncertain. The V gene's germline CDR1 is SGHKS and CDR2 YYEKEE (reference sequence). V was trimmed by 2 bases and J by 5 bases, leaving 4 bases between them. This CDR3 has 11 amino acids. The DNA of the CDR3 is TGTGCCAGCAGCTTTGGGGAGACCCAGTACTTC. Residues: CASSFGETQYF.

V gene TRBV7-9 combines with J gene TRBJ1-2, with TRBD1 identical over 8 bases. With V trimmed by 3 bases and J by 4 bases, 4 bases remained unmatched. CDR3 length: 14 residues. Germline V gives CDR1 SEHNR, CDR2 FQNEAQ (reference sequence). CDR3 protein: CASSFDRGLYGYTF. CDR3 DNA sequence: TGTGCCAGCAGCTTTGACAGGGGACTCTATGGCTACACCTTC.

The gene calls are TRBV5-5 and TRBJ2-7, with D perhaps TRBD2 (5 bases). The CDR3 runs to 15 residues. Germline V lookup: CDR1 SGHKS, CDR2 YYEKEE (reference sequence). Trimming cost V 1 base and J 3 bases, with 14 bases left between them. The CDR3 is CASSLFSAGNYEQYF. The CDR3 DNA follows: TGTGCCAGCAGCTTGTTCTCGGCGGGTAACTACGAGCAGTACTTC. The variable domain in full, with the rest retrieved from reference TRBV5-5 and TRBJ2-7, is DAGVTQSPTHLIKTRGQQVTLRCSPISGHKSVSWYQQVLGQGPQFIFQYYEKEERGRGNFPDRFSARQFPNYSSELNVNALLLGDSALYLCASSLFSAGNYEQYFGPGTRLTVT.

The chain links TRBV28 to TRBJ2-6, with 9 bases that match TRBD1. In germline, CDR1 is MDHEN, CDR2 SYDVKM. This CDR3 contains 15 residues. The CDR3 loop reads CAVRGQGSGANVLTF. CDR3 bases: TGTGCGGTCCGAGGACAGGGGTCCGGGGCCAACGTCCTGACTTTC.

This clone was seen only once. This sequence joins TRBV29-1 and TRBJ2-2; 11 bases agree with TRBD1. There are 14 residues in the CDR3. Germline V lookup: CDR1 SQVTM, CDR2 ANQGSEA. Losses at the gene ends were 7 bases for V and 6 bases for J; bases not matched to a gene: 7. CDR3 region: CSAQGTGGPGELFF. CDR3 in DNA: TGCAGCGCACAAGGGACAGGGGGGCCCGGGGAGCTGTTTTTT.

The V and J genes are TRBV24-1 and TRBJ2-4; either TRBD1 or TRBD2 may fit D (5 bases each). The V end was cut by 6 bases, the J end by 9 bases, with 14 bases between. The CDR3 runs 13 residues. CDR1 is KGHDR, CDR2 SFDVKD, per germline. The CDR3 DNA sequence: TGTGCCACCAGTTCCGCCGGGACCCCCATTCAGTACTTC. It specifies CATSSAGTPIQYF.

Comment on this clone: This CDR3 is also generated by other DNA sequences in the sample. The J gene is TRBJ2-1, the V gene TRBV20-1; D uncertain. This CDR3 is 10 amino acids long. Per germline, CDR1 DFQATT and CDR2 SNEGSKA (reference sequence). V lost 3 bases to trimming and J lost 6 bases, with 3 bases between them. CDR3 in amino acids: CSASSNEQFF. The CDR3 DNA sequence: TGCAGTGCTAGTTCCAATGAGCAGTTCTTC.

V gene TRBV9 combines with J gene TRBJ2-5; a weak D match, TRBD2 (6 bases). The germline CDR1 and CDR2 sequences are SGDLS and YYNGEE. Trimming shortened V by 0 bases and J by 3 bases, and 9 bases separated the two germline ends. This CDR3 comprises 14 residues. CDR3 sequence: CASSVGGLKETQYF. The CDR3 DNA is TGTGCCAGCAGCGTAGGGGGACTGAAAGAGACCCAGTACTTC.

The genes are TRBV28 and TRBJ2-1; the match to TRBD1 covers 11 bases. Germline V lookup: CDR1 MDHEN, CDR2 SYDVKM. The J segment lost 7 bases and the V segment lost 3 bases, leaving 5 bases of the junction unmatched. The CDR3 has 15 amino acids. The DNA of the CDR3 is TGTGCCAGCAGTTTGGTCGGACAGGGGGCGAATGAGCAGTTCTTC. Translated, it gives CASSLVGQGANEQFF.

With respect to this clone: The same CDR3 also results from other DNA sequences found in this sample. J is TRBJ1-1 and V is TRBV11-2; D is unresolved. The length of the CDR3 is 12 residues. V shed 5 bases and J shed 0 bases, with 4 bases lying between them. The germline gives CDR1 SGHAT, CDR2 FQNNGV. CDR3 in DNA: TGTGCCAGCAGCCCTCTGAACACTGAAGCTTTCTTT. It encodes CASSPLNTEAFF.

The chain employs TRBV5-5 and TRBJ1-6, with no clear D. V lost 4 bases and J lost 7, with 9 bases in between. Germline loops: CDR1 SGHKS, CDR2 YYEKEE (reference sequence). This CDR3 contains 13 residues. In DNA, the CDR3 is TGTGCCAGCAGCCCCCCGTCAAATTCACCCCTCCACTTT. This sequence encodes CASSPPSNSPLHF.